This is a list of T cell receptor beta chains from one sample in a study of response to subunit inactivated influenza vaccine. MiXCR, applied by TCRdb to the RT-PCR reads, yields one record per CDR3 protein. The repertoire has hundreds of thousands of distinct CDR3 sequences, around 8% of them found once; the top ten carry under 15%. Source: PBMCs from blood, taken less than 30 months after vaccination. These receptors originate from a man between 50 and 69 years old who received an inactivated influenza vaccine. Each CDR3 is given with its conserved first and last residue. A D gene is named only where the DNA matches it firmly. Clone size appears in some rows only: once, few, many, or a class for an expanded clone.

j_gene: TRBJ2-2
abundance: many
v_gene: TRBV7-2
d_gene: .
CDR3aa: CASSLNSLSAGGELFF
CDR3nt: TGTGCCAGCAGCTTAAATTCTTTGTCGGCCGGAGGGGAGCTGTTTTTT

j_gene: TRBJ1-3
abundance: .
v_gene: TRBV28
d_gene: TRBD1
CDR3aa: CASSSRGGAGNTIYF
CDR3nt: TGTGCCAGCAGTTCCCGAGGGGGCGCTGGGAACACCATATATTTT

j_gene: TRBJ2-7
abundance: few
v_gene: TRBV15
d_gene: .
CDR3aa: CATSRDEAGASYEQYF
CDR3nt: TGTGCCACCAGCAGAGATGAAGCAGGGGCGAGCTACGAGCAGTACTTC

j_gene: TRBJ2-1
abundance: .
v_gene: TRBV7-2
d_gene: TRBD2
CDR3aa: CASSSPVIAGTYNEQFF
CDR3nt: TGTGCCAGCAGCTCCCCGGTGATAGCGGGTACCTACAATGAGCAGTTCTTC

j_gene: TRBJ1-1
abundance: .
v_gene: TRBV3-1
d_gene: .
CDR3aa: CASSQGPTAFF
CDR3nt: TGTGCCAGCAGCCAAGGACCCACAGCTTTCTTT

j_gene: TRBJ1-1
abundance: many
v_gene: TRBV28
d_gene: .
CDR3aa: CASSLPASGAFF
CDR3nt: TGTGCCAGCAGTTTACCGGCCTCCGGGGCTTTCTTT

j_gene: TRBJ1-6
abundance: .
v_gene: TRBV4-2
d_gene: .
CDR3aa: CASSGTRGNYNSPLHF
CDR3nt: TGTGCCAGCAGCGGTACCCGTGGCAACTATAATTCACCCCTCCACTTT

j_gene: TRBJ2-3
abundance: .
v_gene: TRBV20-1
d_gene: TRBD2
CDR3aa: CSARDSGGSDTQYF
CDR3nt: TGCAGTGCTAGAGATAGCGGGGGTTCAGATACGCAGTATTTT

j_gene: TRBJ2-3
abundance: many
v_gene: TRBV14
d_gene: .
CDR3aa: CASSPPPTPRGSDTQYF
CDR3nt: TGTGCCAGCAGCCCCCCCCCGACACCACGAGGTTCAGATACGCAGTATTTT

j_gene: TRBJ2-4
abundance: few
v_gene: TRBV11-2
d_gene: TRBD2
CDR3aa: CASSASSGTYIQYF
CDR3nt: TGTGCCAGCAGCGCATCTAGCGGGACGTACATTCAGTACTTC

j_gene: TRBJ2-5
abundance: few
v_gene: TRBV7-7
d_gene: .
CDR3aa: CASSSGFTETQYF
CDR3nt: TGTGCCAGCAGTTCAGGGTTTACGGAGACCCAGTACTTC

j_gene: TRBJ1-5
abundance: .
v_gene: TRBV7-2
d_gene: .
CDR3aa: CASSLDQGPTPQHF
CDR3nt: TGTGCCAGCAGCTTAGACCAGGGCCCTACGCCCCAGCATTTT

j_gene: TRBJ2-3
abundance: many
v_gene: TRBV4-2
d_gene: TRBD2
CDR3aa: CASSQLAGGLDTQYF
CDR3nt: TGTGCCAGCAGCCAACTTGCGGGAGGCCTTGATACGCAGTATTTT

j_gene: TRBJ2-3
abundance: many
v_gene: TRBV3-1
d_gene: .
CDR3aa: CASSQAQTAHTQYF
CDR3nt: TGTGCCAGCAGCCAAGCCCAGACAGCCCATACGCAGTATTTT

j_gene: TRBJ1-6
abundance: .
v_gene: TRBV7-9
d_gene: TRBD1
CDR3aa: CASSRTGTGISPLHF
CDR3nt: TGTGCCAGCAGCCGAACCGGGACAGGGATTTCACCCCTCCACTTT

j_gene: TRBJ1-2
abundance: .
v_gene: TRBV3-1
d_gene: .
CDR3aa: CASSHGVGGYTF
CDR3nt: TGTGCCAGCAGCCATGGGGTCGGTGGCTACACCTTC

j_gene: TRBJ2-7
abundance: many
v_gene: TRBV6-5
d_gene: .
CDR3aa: CASSWDNYEQYF
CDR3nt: TGTGCCAGCAGTTGGGACAACTACGAGCAGTACTTC

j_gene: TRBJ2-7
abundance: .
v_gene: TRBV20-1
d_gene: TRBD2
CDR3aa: CSAWEAGGPTYEQYF
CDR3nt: TGCAGTGCATGGGAGGCGGGGGGGCCGACGTACGAGCAGTACTTC

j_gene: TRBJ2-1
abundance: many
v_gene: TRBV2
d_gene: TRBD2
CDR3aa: CASTASGGDNEQFF
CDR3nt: TGTGCCAGCACAGCTAGCGGGGGGGACAATGAGCAGTTCTTC

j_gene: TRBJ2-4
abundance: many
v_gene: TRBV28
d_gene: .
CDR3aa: CASSIQGDLNIQYF
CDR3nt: TGTGCCAGCAGTATTCAGGGAGACCTTAACATTCAGTACTTC

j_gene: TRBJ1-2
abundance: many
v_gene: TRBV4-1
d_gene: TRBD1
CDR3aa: CASSRQGAANYGYTF
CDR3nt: TGCGCCAGCAGCCGGCAGGGGGCGGCTAACTATGGCTACACCTTC

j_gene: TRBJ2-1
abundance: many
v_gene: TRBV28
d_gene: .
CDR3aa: CASSPIHNEQFF
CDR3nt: TGTGCCAGCAGTCCGATTCACAATGAGCAGTTCTTC

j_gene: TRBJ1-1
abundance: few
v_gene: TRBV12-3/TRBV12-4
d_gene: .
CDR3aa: CASRADTEAFF
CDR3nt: TGTGCCAGCAGGGCTGACACTGAAGCTTTCTTT

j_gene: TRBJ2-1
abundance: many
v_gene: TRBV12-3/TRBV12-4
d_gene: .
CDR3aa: CASSPMTRSYNEQFF
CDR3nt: TGTGCCAGCAGCCCGATGACGCGCTCCTACAATGAGCAGTTCTTC

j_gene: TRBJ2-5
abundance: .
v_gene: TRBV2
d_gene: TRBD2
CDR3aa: CARSDLAGEQETQYF
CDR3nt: TGTGCCAGGAGTGATCTAGCGGGGGAACAAGAGACCCAGTACTTC

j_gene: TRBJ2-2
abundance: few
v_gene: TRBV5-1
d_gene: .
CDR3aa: CASEPFGTGELFF
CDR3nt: TGCGCCAGCGAACCGTTTGGTACCGGGGAGCTGTTTTTT

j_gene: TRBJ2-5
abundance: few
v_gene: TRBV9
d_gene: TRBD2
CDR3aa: CASSGVPGLAGKEETQYF
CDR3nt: TGTGCCAGCAGTGGAGTCCCGGGACTAGCGGGAAAGGAAGAGACCCAGTACTTC

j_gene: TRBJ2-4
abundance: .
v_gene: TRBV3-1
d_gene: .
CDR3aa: CASSQEGEGSAKNIQYF
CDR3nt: TGTGCCAGCAGCCAAGAGGGCGAGGGGTCCGCCAAAAACATTCAGTACTTC

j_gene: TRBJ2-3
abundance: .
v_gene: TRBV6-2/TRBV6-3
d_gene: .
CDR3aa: CASSYSIVASTQYF
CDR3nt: TGTGCCAGCAGTTACTCGATTGTAGCGTCGACGCAGTATTTT

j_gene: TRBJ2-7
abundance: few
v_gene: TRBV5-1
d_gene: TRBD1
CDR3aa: CASSTPGTGGEQYF
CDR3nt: TGCGCCAGCAGCACGCCCGGGACAGGGGGCGAGCAGTACTTC

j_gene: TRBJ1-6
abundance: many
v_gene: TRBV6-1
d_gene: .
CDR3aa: CASRQGSYNSPLHF
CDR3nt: TGTGCCAGCAGGCAGGGGTCGTATAATTCACCCCTCCACTTT

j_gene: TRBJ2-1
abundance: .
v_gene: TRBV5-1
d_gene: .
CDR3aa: CASSGHSGAEQFF
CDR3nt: TGCGCCAGCAGCGGCCATAGCGGCGCCGAGCAGTTCTTC

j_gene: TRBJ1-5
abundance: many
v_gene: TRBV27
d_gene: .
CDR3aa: CASSPRPHRATNQPQHF
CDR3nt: TGTGCCAGCAGCCCTCGACCACATCGGGCTACCAATCAGCCCCAGCATTTT

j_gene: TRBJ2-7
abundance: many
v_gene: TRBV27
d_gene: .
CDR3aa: CASSLSLVGDYEQYF
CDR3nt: TGTGCCAGCAGTTTATCCCTGGTAGGAGACTACGAGCAGTACTTC

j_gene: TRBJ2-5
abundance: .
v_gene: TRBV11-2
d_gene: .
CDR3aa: CASSRILYQETQYF
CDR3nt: TGTGCCAGCAGCCGTATCCTGTACCAAGAGACCCAGTACTTC

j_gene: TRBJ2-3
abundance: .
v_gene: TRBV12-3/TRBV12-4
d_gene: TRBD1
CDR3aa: CASSLDQQGDTQYF
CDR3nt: TGTGCCAGCAGTTTGGATCAACAGGGGGATACGCAGTATTTT

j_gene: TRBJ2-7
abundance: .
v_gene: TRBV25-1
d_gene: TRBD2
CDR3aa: CASMGSGAYEQYF
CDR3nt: TGTGCCAGCATGGGCAGCGGGGCCTACGAGCAGTACTTC

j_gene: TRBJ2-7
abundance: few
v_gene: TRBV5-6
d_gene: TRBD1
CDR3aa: CASSTLVGTDGRIYEQYF
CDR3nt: TGTGCCAGCAGCACTCTAGTTGGGACAGACGGTCGTATCTACGAGCAGTACTTC

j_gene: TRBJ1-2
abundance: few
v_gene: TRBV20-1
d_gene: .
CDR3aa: CSARALRVIYGYTF
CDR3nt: TGCAGTGCTAGAGCCCTTCGTGTAATTTATGGCTACACCTTC

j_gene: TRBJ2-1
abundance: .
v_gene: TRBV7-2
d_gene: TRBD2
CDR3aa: CASSQPGLAVYNEQFF
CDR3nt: TGTGCCAGCAGCCAGCCCGGACTAGCGGTCTACAATGAGCAGTTCTTC

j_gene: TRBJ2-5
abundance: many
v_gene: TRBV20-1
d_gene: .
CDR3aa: CSAEVGGASETQYF
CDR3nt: TGCAGTGCCGAAGTGGGGGGGGCCTCAGAGACCCAGTACTTC

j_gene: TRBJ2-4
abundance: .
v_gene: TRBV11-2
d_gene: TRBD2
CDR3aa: CASRGTSENIQYF
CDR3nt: TGTGCCAGCCGGGGGACTAGCGAAAACATTCAGTACTTC

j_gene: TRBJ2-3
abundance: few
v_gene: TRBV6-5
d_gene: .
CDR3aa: CASSYRDMTDTQYF
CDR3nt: TGTGCCAGCAGTTACAGGGACATGACAGATACGCAGTATTTT

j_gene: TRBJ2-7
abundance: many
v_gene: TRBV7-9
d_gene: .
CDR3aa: CASSLRHMPEQYF
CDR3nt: TGTGCCAGCAGCTTACGGCACATGCCCGAGCAGTACTTC

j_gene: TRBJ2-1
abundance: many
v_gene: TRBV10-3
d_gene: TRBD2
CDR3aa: CAIRTSGGANEQFF
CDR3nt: TGTGCCATCAGAACTAGCGGGGGGGCCAATGAGCAGTTCTTC

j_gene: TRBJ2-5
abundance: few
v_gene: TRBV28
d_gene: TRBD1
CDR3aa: CASSSGQGHETQYF
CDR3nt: TGTGCCAGCAGTTCGGGACAGGGTCATGAGACCCAGTACTTC

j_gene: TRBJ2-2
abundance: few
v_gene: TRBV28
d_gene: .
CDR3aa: CASSGGAVSTGELFF
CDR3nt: TGTGCCAGCAGTGGGGGGGCGGTTTCCACCGGGGAGCTGTTTTTT

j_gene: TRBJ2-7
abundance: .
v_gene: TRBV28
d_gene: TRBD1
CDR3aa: CASRGQEGSYEQYF
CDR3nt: TGTGCCAGCAGGGGACAGGAGGGGTCCTACGAGCAGTACTTC

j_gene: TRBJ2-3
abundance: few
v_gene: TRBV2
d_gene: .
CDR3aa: CASSVQHSTDTQYF
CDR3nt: TGTGCCAGCAGTGTGCAGCACAGCACAGATACGCAGTATTTT

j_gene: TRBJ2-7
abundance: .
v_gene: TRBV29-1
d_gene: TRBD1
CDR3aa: CSVKDRGVYEQYF
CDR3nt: TGCAGCGTCAAGGACAGGGGAGTCTACGAGCAGTACTTC

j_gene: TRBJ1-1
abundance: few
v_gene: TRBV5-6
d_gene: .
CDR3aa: CASSLRQSLNTEAFF
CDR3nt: TGTGCCAGCAGCTTGAGACAGTCGCTGAACACTGAAGCTTTCTTT

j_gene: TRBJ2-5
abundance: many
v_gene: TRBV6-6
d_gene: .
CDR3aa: CASRSENQETQYF
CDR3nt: TGTGCCAGCAGGAGTGAAAACCAAGAGACCCAGTACTTC

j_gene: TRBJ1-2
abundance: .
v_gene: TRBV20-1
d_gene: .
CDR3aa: CSAPGHWGYGYTF
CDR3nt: TGCAGTGCCCCGGGACACTGGGGCTATGGCTACACCTTC

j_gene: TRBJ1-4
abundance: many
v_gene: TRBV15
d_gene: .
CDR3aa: CATSRVGVLKSNEKLFF
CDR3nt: TGTGCCACCAGCAGAGTTGGGGTTCTTAAGTCTAATGAAAAACTGTTTTTT